The 20 T cell receptor beta chains in this list originate from one sample, sequenced in a study of T-cell memory formation after mild COVID-19. TCRdb re-called the 5' RACE reads through MiXCR, storing one row per CDR3 protein. The sample yields roughly 450,000 distinct CDR3 sequences, around a sixth seen once. Sequenced sample: PBMCs or a T cell subset sorted from them (not recorded which). All receptors derive from an adult woman who had mild COVID-19 (a few samples of this study predate the infection). Cell type and time point are not known.

This chain connects TRBV5-1 to TRBJ2-2; the match to TRBD2 covers 7 bases. With V trimmed by 5 bases and J by 5 bases, 12 bases remained unmatched. The CDR3 extends over 16 amino acids. From germline, CDR1 is SGHRS and CDR2 YFSETQ. CDR3 sequence (DNA): TGCGCCAGCAGTACCTCGGGGGGTACTCTAACCGGGGAGCTGTTTTTT. Protein: CASSTSGGTLTGELFF.

This clonotype was observed a handful of times. This chain joins TRBV30 and TRBJ2-7; the D gene could be TRBD1 or TRBD2 (5 bases each). Looked up from germline, CDR1 is GTSNPN and CDR2 is SVGIG (reference sequence). V gave up 0 bases and J gave up 0 bases, with 12 bases separating them. The CDR3 covers 15 residues. The CDR3 nucleotides are TGTGCCTGGAGTGTACTAGGGGTTAGCTCCTACGAGCAGTACTTC. Its translation is CAWSVLGVSSYEQYF.

The chain couples TRBV4-1 to TRBJ2-1, with a weak D call TRBD1 (6 bases). Germline assignment: CDR1 MGHRA and CDR2 YSYEKL. The CDR3 covers 13 residues. V shed 0 bases and J shed 10 bases, with 10 bases lying between them. The CDR3 DNA reads as TGCGCCAGCAGCCAAGAGCCGGGACAAGAGCAGTTCTTC. Amino acid sequence: CASSQEPGQEQFF.

V usage is TRBV5-4 and J usage is TRBJ2-7, with D perhaps being TRBD1 or TRBD2 (6 bases each). This CDR3 is 13 amino acids long. Germline lookup yields CDR1 SGHNT and CDR2 YYREEE (reference sequence). Trimming cost V 4 bases and J 5 bases, with 13 bases left between them. CDR3 coding DNA: TGTGCCAGCAGCCCAGTGGGGGGCGACGAGCAGTACTTC. It yields the protein CASSPVGGDEQYF.

The chain employs TRBV24-1 and TRBJ2-7; TRBD1 is a possible D gene (5 bases). Germline V gives CDR1 KGHDR, CDR2 SFDVKD. The CDR3 contains 13 residues. Trimming took 1 base from V and 6 from J, leaving 9 bases between them. Here the CDR3 reads CATSDLQVPEQYF. The CDR3 DNA reads as TGTGCCACCAGTGATTTACAGGTCCCCGAGCAGTACTTC.

The genes are TRBV3-1 and TRBJ2-2, with D uncertain. V dropped 2 bases and J dropped 2 bases, with 6 bases sitting between them. In germline, CDR1 is LGHDT, CDR2 YNNKEL (reference sequence). This CDR3 comprises 14 residues. CDR3 DNA: TGTGCCAGCAGCCAAAGGGCCAACACCGGGGAGCTGTTTTTT. Its protein product is CASSQRANTGELFF.

In its sample, this clonotype was seen a few times. This chain joins TRBV6-5 and TRBJ1-1; D might be TRBD1 (5 bases). V lost 0 bases, J lost 7 bases, and 21 bases lay in between. Per germline, CDR1 MNHEY and CDR2 SVGAGI. CDR3 length equals 17 residues. The CDR3 region has the DNA TGTGCCAGCAGTTACTCTATCTTCGGGGGGAATGGGGGTGAAGCTTTCTTT. This gives the protein CASSYSIFGGNGGEAFF.

The CDR3 coding sequence is TGTGCCAGCAGTTTAGTCTCGGGGTCCAGGGAGCTGTTTTTT. It translates to CASSLVSGSRELFF. This chain joins TRBV12-3 or TRBV12-4 and TRBJ2-2, with D possibly TRBD2 on 5 matching bases. With 1 base removed from V and 9 bases from J, the gap between germline ends came to 12 bases. The CDR3 runs 14 residues.

CDR3 region: CASRSSSGRAKNIQYF. CDR3 bases: TGTGCCAGCAGGTCCTCATCTGGTCGAGCCAAAAACATTCAGTACTTC. The chain is built from TRBV7-2 and TRBJ2-4; D gene uncertain. V lost 6 bases, J lost 0 bases, and 15 bases lay in between. Germline V gene sequence: CDR1 SGHTA, CDR2 FQGNSA. The CDR3 loop spans 16 amino acids. Based on the CDR3 plus reference TRBV7-2 and TRBJ2-4, the full variable domain is GAGVSQSPSNKVTEKGKDVELRCDPISGHTALYWYRQSLGQGLEFLIYFQGNSAPDKSGLPSDRFSAERTGGSVSTLTIQRTQQEDSAVYLCASRSSSGRAKNIQYFGAGTRLSVL.

J is TRBJ2-2 and V is TRBV24-1, with D tentatively TRBD1 or TRBD2 (5 bases each). Trimming cost V 3 bases and J 0 bases, with 22 bases left between them. Germline-derived CDR1 and CDR2 are KGHDR and SFDVKD. The CDR3 has 20 amino acids. CDR3 sequence: CATSDPLLSSGTPNTGELFF. The CDR3 DNA is TGTGCCACCAGTGATCCACTGTTATCCTCAGGGACCCCGAACACCGGGGAGCTGTTTTTT.

This clonotype appeared a few times. The chain couples TRBV10-3 to TRBJ2-7; the D gene is possibly TRBD2 (5 bases). Per the germline V gene, CDR1 is ENHRY and CDR2 is SYGVKD. Trimming stripped 11 bases from V and 5 bases from J, with 13 bases between. This CDR3 comprises 11 residues. This chain's CDR3 is CAAGRSDEQYF. Here the CDR3 DNA reads TGTGCCGCGGGCAGGTCCGACGAGCAGTACTTC.

Here the CDR3 DNA reads TGTGCCAGCAGCTTAGCGCGGGGACAGGGGATCGGGAATGAGCAGTTCTTC. Residues: CASSLARGQGIGNEQFF. The chain has TRBV7-9 and TRBJ2-1, with 10 bases matching TRBD1. Germline CDR1 SEHNR, CDR2 FQNEAQ (reference sequence). The CDR3 extends over 17 amino acids. V shed 0 bases and J 7 bases; nucleotides not matched to a gene: 9.

A few counts support this clonotype. This rearrangement joins TRBV24-1 to TRBJ2-2, with a weak D call TRBD1 (5 bases). Germline V gives CDR1 KGHDR, CDR2 SFDVKD. The CDR3 covers 16 residues. Trimming shortened V by 0 bases and J by 3 bases, and 10 bases separated the two germline ends. The CDR3 DNA is TGTGCCACCAGTGATTTGAGGGGCAGGGACACCGGGGAGCTGTTTTTT. Protein: CATSDLRGRDTGELFF.

This rearrangement joins TRBV11-3 to TRBJ2-7; either TRBD1 or TRBD2 may fit D (6 bases each). CDR1 SGHNT and CDR2 YENEEA come from the germline V gene. The CDR3 is 11 amino acids. V lost 5 bases, J lost 5 bases, and 7 bases lay in between. CDR3 loop: CASSRGHEQYF. The CDR3 coding sequence is TGTGCCAGCAGCCGGGGGCACGAGCAGTACTTC.

This clonotype was seen repeatedly, ten times or more. The rearrangement links TRBV7-9 to TRBJ2-7; tentatively, D is TRBD2 (6 bases). Germline CDR1 reads SEHNR; CDR2 reads FQNEAQ (reference sequence). The CDR3 spans 16 residues. Trimming pared 5 bases from V and 2 bases from J, leaving 19 bases between. The CDR3 loop reads CASSLLTSSGTYEQYF. The CDR3 DNA reads TGTGCCAGCAGCCTACTAACTAGCTCCGGAACCTACGAGCAGTACTTC.

This clonotype occurred a few times. The chain links TRBV12-3 or TRBV12-4 to TRBJ1-2; a possible D gene is TRBD1 (5 bases). Trimming removed 4 bases at V and 2 bases at J, with 8 bases between. There are 13 residues in the CDR3. The CDR3 bases are TGTGCCAGCAGTTCGGACAAAAACTATGGCTACACCTTC. This sequence encodes CASSSDKNYGYTF.

The chain couples TRBV14 to TRBJ2-1, with D tentatively TRBD2 (6 bases). The germline V gene has CDR1 SGHDN and CDR2 FVKESK. V was pared by 1 base and J by 6 bases, with 7 bases between. The length of the CDR3 is 13 residues. The CDR3 sequence is CASSQGRVNEQFF. CDR3 bases: TGTGCCAGCAGCCAAGGGAGGGTCAATGAGCAGTTCTTC.

This clonotype came up a few times. The chain couples TRBV5-1 to TRBJ2-1; 10 positions agree with TRBD1. After removal of 1 base from V and 13 bases from J, the junction contained 11 bases not matched to a gene. There are 15 residues in the CDR3. Germline V gene sequence: CDR1 SGHRS, CDR2 YFSETQ. The CDR3 spells CASSLRQGAFFIQFF. CDR3 in DNA: TGCGCCAGCAGCTTGAGACAGGGGGCGTTCTTTATTCAGTTCTTC.

The chain is built from TRBV20-1 and TRBJ1-2; tentatively, D is TRBD1 (5 bases). Per the germline V gene, CDR1 is DFQATT and CDR2 is SNEGSKA (reference sequence). Trimming took 3 bases from V and 0 from J, leaving 11 bases between them. The CDR3 extends over 14 amino acids. CDR3 amino acids: CSARVVGANYGYTF. The CDR3 region has the DNA TGCAGTGCTAGGGTCGTAGGGGCTAACTATGGCTACACCTTC.

This clonotype came up a few times. V and J are TRBV18 and TRBJ2-7; 7 bases are a match to TRBD2. Per the germline V gene, CDR1 is KGHSH and CDR2 is LQKENI. V lost 3 bases, J lost 6 bases, and 5 bases stayed unmatched. CDR3 length equals 13 residues. In nucleotides, the CDR3 is TGTGCCAGCTCACCTGGGACTATCAGCGAGCAGTACTTC. It is translated as CASSPGTISEQYF.